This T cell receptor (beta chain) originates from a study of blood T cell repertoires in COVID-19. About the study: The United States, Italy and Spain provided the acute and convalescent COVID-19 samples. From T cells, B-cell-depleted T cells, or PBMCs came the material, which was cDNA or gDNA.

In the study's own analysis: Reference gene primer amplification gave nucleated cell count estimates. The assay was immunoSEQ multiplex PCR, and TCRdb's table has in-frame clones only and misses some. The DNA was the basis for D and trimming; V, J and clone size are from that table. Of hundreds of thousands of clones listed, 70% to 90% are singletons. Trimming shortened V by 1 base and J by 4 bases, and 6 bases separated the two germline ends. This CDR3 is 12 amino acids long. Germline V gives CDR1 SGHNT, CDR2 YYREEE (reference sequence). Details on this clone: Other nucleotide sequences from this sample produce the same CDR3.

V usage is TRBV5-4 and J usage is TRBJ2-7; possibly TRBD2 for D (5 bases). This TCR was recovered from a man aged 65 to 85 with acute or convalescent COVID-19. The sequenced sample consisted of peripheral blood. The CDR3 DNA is TGTGCCAGCAGCTTGCGGGGTTACGAGCAGTACTTC. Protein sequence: CASSLRGYEQYF.